Listed below are T cell receptor beta chains from one sample, sequenced in a study of blood T cells in healthy people across ages. TCRdb reprocessed the 5' RACE reads with MiXCR, giving one entry per CDR3 protein. The sample lists hundreds of thousands of distinct CDR3 sequences; approximately 40% were seen once. Sequenced material: blood. The receptors shown here come from a man older than 75 in good health. Both conserved end residues are part of each CDR3. Each record gives: J gene, D gene, clone size, V gene, CDR3 protein, CDR3 DNA. D genes are given only for firm matches. Not all rows give a size; the values are once, few, many and, for expanded clones, a class.

TRBJ1-6 | TRBD1 | - | TRBV25-1 | CASSAGQGASYNSPLHF | TGTGCCAGCAGTGCGGGACAGGGGGCCTCCTATAATTCACCCCTCCACTTT
TRBJ2-3 | - | many | TRBV29-1 | CSVETRGVQDTDTQYF | TGCAGCGTTGAAACGCGGGGAGTACAGGACACAGATACGCAGTATTTT
TRBJ1-2 | TRBD1 | - | TRBV7-2 | CASSLNRGTRGYTF | TGTGCCAGCAGCTTAAACAGGGGGACACGTGGCTACACCTTC
TRBJ2-7 | - | - | TRBV6-2/TRBV6-3 | CASSYAAVYEQYF | TGTGCCAGCAGTTACGCCGCCGTCTACGAGCAGTACTTC
TRBJ2-7 | TRBD2 | many | TRBV6-2/TRBV6-3 | CASSYSRGGTSGSYEQYF | TGTGCCAGCAGTTACTCGAGGGGTGGCACTAGCGGGAGTTACGAGCAGTACTTC
TRBJ1-3 | - | - | TRBV4-2 | CASSQDPTASGNTIYF | TGTGCCAGCAGCCAAGATCCGACAGCCTCTGGAAACACCATATATTTT
TRBJ2-3 | TRBD1 | - | TRBV15 | CATSRVQQGHRTGGNTQYF | TGTGCCACCAGCAGAGTTCAACAGGGCCACCGTACAGGGGGAAATACGCAGTATTTT
TRBJ2-5 | - | - | TRBV7-6 | CASGLTSASQETQYF | TGTGCCAGCGGCTTAACCTCAGCCAGCCAAGAGACCCAGTACTTC
TRBJ2-1 | - | few | TRBV4-3 | CASSQKGGARGFNEQFF | TGCGCCAGCAGCCAAAAGGGGGGGGCGCGAGGCTTCAATGAGCAGTTCTTC
TRBJ2-5 | - | few | TRBV13 | CASRSEGEETQYF | TGTGCCAGCAGATCAGAGGGGGAAGAGACCCAGTACTTC
TRBJ2-1 | - | few | TRBV6-2/TRBV6-3 | CASSYWGRPPYNEQFF | TGTGCCAGCAGTTACTGGGGGCGCCCCCCCTACAATGAGCAGTTCTTC
TRBJ2-1 | TRBD2 | - | TRBV20-1 | CSAITGTSNKVDNEQFF | TGCAGTGCTATTACCGGGACTAGCAATAAGGTAGACAATGAGCAGTTCTTC
TRBJ2-7 | TRBD2 | few | TRBV7-3 | CASSLLSSGAYEQYF | TGTGCCAGCAGCTTACTATCTAGCGGTGCCTACGAGCAGTACTTC
TRBJ1-5 | - | - | TRBV11-2 | CASSLVGGNNQPQHF | TGTGCCAGCAGCTTAGTCGGAGGGAACAATCAGCCCCAGCATTTT
TRBJ2-3 | TRBD2 | once | TRBV15 | CATSRASGSGTDTQYF | TGTGCCACCAGCAGGGCTAGCGGGAGCGGCACAGATACGCAGTATTTT
TRBJ2-3 | TRBD2 | few | TRBV20-1 | CSAARAGITDTQYF | TGCAGTGCGGCAAGAGCGGGGATCACAGATACGCAGTATTTT
TRBJ2-5 | - | few | TRBV20-1 | CSAPHREIDETQYF | TGCAGTGCTCCGCACCGCGAAATAGACGAGACCCAGTACTTC
TRBJ2-3 | TRBD2 | - | TRBV9 | CASSVASGRASTDTQYF | TGTGCCAGCAGCGTAGCCAGCGGGAGGGCTAGCACAGATACGCAGTATTTT
TRBJ2-3 | TRBD2 | - | TRBV20-1 | CSAQQYSGGGTDTQYF | TGCAGTGCTCAGCAATATAGCGGGGGAGGGACAGATACGCAGTATTTT
TRBJ2-2 | - | - | TRBV20-1 | CSARRSGTPTGELFF | TGCAGTGCTAGACGTAGCGGAACGCCCACCGGGGAGCTGTTTTTT
TRBJ2-7 | TRBD2 | few | TRBV20-1 | CSAMGLAGASYEQYF | TGCAGTGCTATGGGACTAGCGGGAGCCTCCTACGAGCAGTACTTC
TRBJ2-3 | TRBD1 | - | TRBV20-1 | CSAPDRGRSDTQYF | TGCAGTGCCCCGGACAGGGGGCGCTCAGATACGCAGTATTTT